The 17 T cell receptor beta chains below were found in one sample sequenced in a study of blood T cell repertoires in COVID-19. Assay: immunoSEQ multiplex PCR; the TCRdb copy retains only in-frame clones and omits some. The sample lists about 88,000 clones; approximately 88% were seen once. The sequencing input was peripheral blood. Receptor source: a man aged 80 or over with acute or convalescent COVID-19.

The J gene is TRBJ1-5, the V gene TRBV6-5, with 7 bases that match TRBD1. Germline V gene data show CDR1 as MNHEY and CDR2 as SVGAGI. CDR3 length: 15 amino acids. J gave up 7 bases and V 6 bases, and 12 bases lay outside the gene matches. CDR3 residues: CASRPGPGGQQPQHF. The CDR3 nucleotides are TGTGCCAGCAGACCCGGACCAGGGGGACAGCAGCCCCAGCATTTT.

The chain is built from TRBV19 and TRBJ2-5, with a possible D match to TRBD2 (5 bases). CDR1 LNHDA and CDR2 SQIVND come from the germline V gene (reference sequence). Trimming shortened V by 1 base and J by 5 bases, and 11 bases separated the two germline ends. This CDR3 is built from 14 residues. The CDR3: CASSIGSGKETQYF. CDR3 DNA: TGTGCCAGTAGTATAGGGTCCGGGAAGGAGACCCAGTACTTC.

This rearrangement joins TRBV11-2 to TRBJ2-5, with D possibly TRBD2 on 6 matching bases. Germline V CDR1 and CDR2: SGHAT, FQNNGV. This CDR3 is built from 15 residues. Trimming left V 1 base short and J 2 bases short, with 11 bases between. Here the CDR3 reads CASSLVFAGQETQYF. The DNA of the CDR3 is TGTGCCAGCAGCTTAGTATTCGCGGGACAAGAGACCCAGTACTTC.

This clone was detected once. This sequence joins TRBV27 and TRBJ2-7; 12 nucleotides align to TRBD2. The germline V gene encodes CDR1 MNHEY and CDR2 SMNVEV (reference sequence). The CDR3 length is 16 residues. V lost 4 bases, J lost 6 bases, and 10 bases stayed unmatched. CDR3 in amino acids: CASSSRLAGVVGEQYF. CDR3 DNA: TGTGCCAGCAGTTCCCGACTAGCGGGAGTGGTAGGCGAGCAGTACTTC.

V gene TRBV15 combines with J gene TRBJ1-1; 8 bases are shared with TRBD1. The CDR3 totals 15 residues. Germline-derived CDR1 and CDR2 are LNHNV and YYDKDF (reference sequence). V gave up 5 bases and J gave up 4 bases; unmatched junction bases: 9. The CDR3 nucleotides are TGTGCCACCAGCTTACCTACCGACAGGGGCACTGAAGCTTTCTTT. Its protein is CATSLPTDRGTEAFF.

This clone was picked up a small number of times. This chain uses TRBV19 with TRBJ2-7; 10 bases align to TRBD1. The CDR3 totals 15 residues. CDR1 LNHDA and CDR2 SQIVND come from the germline V gene (reference sequence). With V trimmed by 5 bases and J by 6 bases, 10 bases remained unmatched. CDR3 bases: TGTGCCAGTAGTGAAAATCGACAGGGGGCAGGCGAGCAGTACTTC. Its translation: CASSENRQGAGEQYF.

The V and J genes are TRBV28 and TRBJ1-2, with D possibly being TRBD1 (5 bases). Germline CDR1 MDHEN, CDR2 SYDVKM. V lost 4 bases, J lost 3 bases, and 12 bases lay in between. The CDR3 has 14 residues. CDR3 DNA: TGTGCCAGCAGTTCCCCGGGGGGGGACTATGGCTACACCTTC. Its translation: CASSSPGGDYGYTF.

This clone has only a few counts. This chain joins TRBV10-3 and TRBJ1-2, with D possibly matching TRBD1 (6 bases). This CDR3 is 13 amino acids long. The germline V gene encodes CDR1 ENHRY and CDR2 SYGVKD. The V gene lost 6 bases and the J gene lost 7 bases, with 15 bases spanning the gap. CDR3 sequence: CAISLGGLGGYTF. The DNA for the CDR3 is TGTGCCATCAGCCTGGGGGGGCTTGGTGGCTACACCTTC.

The genes are TRBV18 and TRBJ1-5, with D possibly TRBD1 on 6 matching bases. This CDR3 contains 17 residues. Germline V CDR1 and CDR2: KGHSH, LQKENI. V was shortened by 3 bases and J by 2 bases, with 17 bases between the two germline ends. For the CDR3, the DNA is TGTGCCAGCTCACCGCCTATACAGGGAGGGGGCAATCAGCCCCAGCATTTT. Translation: CASSPPIQGGGNQPQHF. Supplemented by reference TRBV18 and TRBJ1-5, the full variable domain reads NAGVMQNPRHLVRRRGQEARLRCSPMKGHSHVYWYRQLPEEGLKFMVYLQKENIIDESGMPKERFSAEFPKEGPSILRIQQVVRGDSAAYFCASSPPIQGGGNQPQHFGDGTRLSIL.

The rearrangement links TRBV4-3 to TRBJ2-7; TRBD1 matches at 7 bases. V was clipped by 0 bases and J by 3 bases; unmatched bases: 11. Germline CDR1 LGHNA, CDR2 YSLEER. The CDR3 runs 17 residues. The CDR3 here is CASSQDETGHSIYEQYF. The CDR3 bases are TGCGCCAGCAGCCAAGACGAGACAGGGCATAGTATCTACGAGCAGTACTTC.

The sample holds one count of this clone. Additional DNA sequences in this sample encode the identical CDR3. The rearrangement links TRBV5-1 to TRBJ1-1; weak D call: TRBD1 (6 bases). Trimming cost V 4 bases and J 0 bases, with 10 bases left between them. The CDR3 consists of 14 residues. In germline, CDR1 is SGHRS, CDR2 YFSETQ. DNA of the CDR3: TGCGCCAGCAGCCCAACAGGGCTGAACACTGAAGCTTTCTTT. Its protein product is CASSPTGLNTEAFF.

The chain links TRBV2 to TRBJ2-7; 9 positions match TRBD2. This CDR3 comprises 15 residues. Germline CDR1 is SNHLY and CDR2 is FYNNEI. V lost 6 bases and J lost 1; bases outside the gene matches: 7. CDR3 region: CASRLLTSGSYEQYF. The CDR3 DNA follows: TGTGCCAGCAGACTACTGACTAGCGGATCCTACGAGCAGTACTTC.

The V gene is TRBV7-9, the J gene TRBJ2-1; tentative D call: TRBD2 (6 bases). The CDR3 has 17 residues. Between the trimmed V and J ends, which lost 2 bases and 4 bases, there was a span of 18 bases. Per germline, CDR1 SEHNR and CDR2 FQNEAQ (reference sequence). The CDR3 coding sequence is TGTGCCAGCAGCTTACAGGCGCTAGCGCATAAATACAATGAGCAGTTCTTC. Translating gives CASSLQALAHKYNEQFF.

The chain couples TRBV19 to TRBJ1-5, with 9 bases matching TRBD1. The trim removed 4 bases at V and 8 bases at J, leaving 6 bases unmatched. The germline gives CDR1 LNHDA, CDR2 SQIVND (reference sequence). CDR3 length: 14 amino acids. In DNA, the CDR3 is TGTGCCAGTAGTAATTACAGGGGGCTCGAGCCCCAGCATTTT. Its protein product is CASSNYRGLEPQHF.

The chain combines TRBV6-1 with TRBJ1-2; 8 bases agree with TRBD1. Trimming removed 0 bases from V and 6 bases from J; junction bases left unmatched: 6. This CDR3 is 15 amino acids long. The germline gives CDR1 MNHNS, CDR2 SASEGT. This CDR3 reads CASSEAWTGMHGYTF. The CDR3 nucleotides are TGTGCCAGCAGTGAAGCTTGGACAGGGATGCATGGCTACACCTTC.

As to this clone: Different DNA sequences within this sample yield the same CDR3. This chain joins TRBV7-2 and TRBJ2-7; 13 bases are shared with TRBD2. The CDR3 contains 15 residues. CDR1 and CDR2 from the germline V gene are SGHTA and FQGNSA. Germline trimming cut 6 bases from V and 0 bases from J; bases unmatched to any gene: 2. The CDR3: CASSRTSGSSYEQYF. Here the CDR3 DNA reads TGTGCCAGCAGTCGGACTAGCGGGAGCTCCTACGAGCAGTACTTC.

The genes are TRBV7-9 and TRBJ1-1; no reliable D call. Trimming stripped 3 bases from V and 2 bases from J, with 7 bases between. The V gene's germline CDR1 is SEHNR and CDR2 FQNEAQ (reference sequence). The CDR3 spans 13 residues. CDR3 region: CASSFPDNTEAFF. In DNA form, the CDR3 reads TGTGCCAGCAGCTTCCCAGATAACACTGAAGCTTTCTTT.